Shown below are 30 T cell receptor beta chains from a single sample sequenced in a study of TIL therapy for anti-PD-1-resistant metastatic lung cancer. Sequencing used immunoSEQ v3. Method: immunoSEQ multiplex PCR; TCRdb's copy keeps in-frame clones and lacks some. Of around 55,000 clones listed, 80% to 90% are singletons. This sample's time point: pre-treatment sample, taken before nivolumab and TIL therapy. Specimen: blood, collected at baseline. The receptors were sampled from a person aged 25-85 years with non-small cell lung cancer.

This rearrangement joins TRBV6-1 to TRBJ2-1; D call uncertain. Germline CDR1 is MNHNS and CDR2 is SASEGT. V lost 2 bases and J lost 7, with 21 bases in between. This CDR3 has 17 residues. The CDR3 sequence: CASSEPGSPSSKNEQFF. CDR3 nucleotides: TGTGCCAGCAGTGAACCTGGCAGTCCCTCAAGTAAGAATGAGCAGTTCTTC.

The V call is TRBV12-3 or TRBV12-4, the J call TRBJ2-3, with D uncertain. Trimming took off 5 bases at V and 5 bases at J, with 8 bases between the two ends. The CDR3 has 12 residues. CDR3 in amino acids: CASSLLGDTQYF. CDR3 sequence (DNA): TGTGCCAGCAGTCTACTGGGAGATACGCAGTATTTT.

The chain uses TRBV6-5 and TRBJ2-7, with D unresolved. Germline assignment: CDR1 MNHEY and CDR2 SVGAGI. The CDR3 is 13 residues long. V gave up 4 bases and J gave up 0 bases, with 7 bases separating them. CDR3 coding DNA: TGTGCCAGCAGTTCGTCCTCCTCCTACGAGCAGTACTTC. Encoded protein: CASSSSSSYEQYF.

As regards this clone: Other DNA sequences in the sample encode the same CDR3. V gene TRBV7-3 combines with J gene TRBJ2-3; possibly TRBD1 for D (6 bases). Germline V lookup: CDR1 SGHTA, CDR2 FQGTGA. V lost 1 base and J lost 2, with 10 bases in between. The CDR3 length is 15 residues. CDR3: CASSLSRDNTDTQYF. For the CDR3, the DNA is TGTGCCAGCAGCTTAAGCCGGGACAACACAGATACGCAGTATTTT.

This rearrangement joins TRBV9 to TRBJ2-7, with TRBD1 as a possible D gene (6 bases). The CDR3 has 14 residues. Deletions cut 3 bases from V and 3 bases from J, with 13 bases between. CDR1 and CDR2 from the germline V gene are SGDLS and YYNGEE. CDR3 sequence: CASSALAQGYEQYF. The CDR3 DNA sequence: TGTGCCAGCAGCGCTCTAGCACAGGGCTACGAGCAGTACTTC.

The chain combines TRBV10-3 with TRBJ2-5; TRBD2 matches 13 bases. Germline V CDR1 and CDR2: ENHRY, SYGVKD. The CDR3 is made up of 18 amino acids. V was pared by 0 bases and J by 5 bases, with 9 bases of the junction left unmatched. CDR3 bases: TGTGCCATCAGTGAGTCCCCGGGACTAGCGGGATTATGGGAGACCCAGTACTTC. Its translation is CAISESPGLAGLWETQYF.

The chain combines TRBV2 with TRBJ1-2, with 8 bases identical to TRBD1. Germline V gene lookup returns CDR1 SNHLY and CDR2 FYNNEI. With V trimmed by 3 bases and J by 8 bases, 2 bases remained unmatched. This CDR3 has 12 residues. CDR3 region: CASSDRGLGYTF. CDR3 nucleotide sequence: TGTGCCAGCAGTGACAGGGGGCTGGGCTACACCTTC. Supplemented by reference TRBV2 and TRBJ1-2, the full variable domain reads EPEVTQTPSHQVTQMGQEVILRCVPISNHLYFYWYRQILGQKVEFLVSFYNNEISEKSEIFDDQFSVERPDGSNFTLKIRSTKLEDSAMYFCASSDRGLGYTFGSGTRLTVV.

This clone has a handful of counts. The chain links TRBV10-1 to TRBJ1-1, with 7 bases fitting TRBD1. Germline values: CDR1 WNHNN, CDR2 SYGVQD (reference sequence). Losses at the gene ends were 8 bases for V and 9 bases for J; bases not matched to a gene: 12. The CDR3 contains 13 residues. CDR3 nucleotide sequence: TGCGCCAGCGCCGAAGGGAGGGGGCGGAAAGCTTTCTTT. Protein: CASAEGRGRKAFF.

J is TRBJ2-1 and V is TRBV5-6; TRBD2 agrees at 8 bases. The CDR3 extends over 17 amino acids. Germline-derived CDR1 and CDR2 are SGHDT and YYEEEE. V shed 0 bases and J 0 bases; nucleotides not matched to a gene: 5. The chain's CDR3 is CASSLGGGPLSYNEQFF. DNA of the CDR3: TGTGCCAGCAGCTTGGGCGGGGGGCCACTCTCCTACAATGAGCAGTTCTTC.

The chain employs TRBV30 and TRBJ1-4, with D perhaps matching TRBD1 (5 bases). V lost 5 bases, J lost 0 bases, and 22 bases lay in between. Germline values: CDR1 GTSNPN, CDR2 SVGIG (reference sequence). The CDR3 has 18 amino acids. The DNA for the CDR3 is TGTGCCTGGGCCCGAACAACGACTCGAGGGGCAACTAATGAAAAACTGTTTTTT. As protein: CAWARTTTRGATNEKLFF.

The chain employs TRBV29-1 and TRBJ1-1; no reliable D call. Per germline, CDR1 SQVTM and CDR2 ANQGSEA. CDR3 size: 13 residues. V dropped 5 bases and J dropped 4 bases, with 14 bases sitting between them. The CDR3 loop is CSVWMGSGTEAFF. In nucleotides, the CDR3 is TGCAGCGTTTGGATGGGTTCCGGCACTGAAGCTTTCTTT.

The chain joins TRBV4-3 to TRBJ1-3, with TRBD1 matching over 7 bases. Trimming removed 0 bases from V and 2 bases from J; junction bases left unmatched: 1. The V gene's germline CDR1 is LGHNA and CDR2 YSLEER. The CDR3 sequence is 15 residues long. This chain's CDR3 is CASSQDGTAGNTIYF. The DNA of the CDR3 is TGCGCCAGCAGCCAAGATGGGACAGCTGGAAACACCATATATTTT.

J is TRBJ2-5 and V is TRBV24-1; perhaps TRBD2 as D (6 bases). V was trimmed by 2 bases and J by 2 bases, leaving 11 bases between them. The V gene's germline CDR1 is KGHDR and CDR2 SFDVKD. This CDR3 spans 15 amino acids. This CDR3 is CATSDSGRPQETQYF. Written as DNA, the CDR3 is TGTGCCACCAGTGATTCGGGGAGGCCGCAAGAGACCCAGTACTTC.

This clone was found a few times. V usage is TRBV9 and J usage is TRBJ1-6; TRBD1 is a possible D gene (5 bases). The CDR3 totals 18 residues. Trimming removed 3 bases at V and 6 bases at J, with 22 bases between. CDR1 is SGDLS and CDR2 is YYNGEE in the germline V gene. The chain's CDR3 is CASSEGPGPPPFNSPLHF. In DNA, the CDR3 is TGTGCCAGCAGCGAGGGGCCGGGTCCCCCTCCGTTTAATTCACCCCTCCACTTT. The whole variable domain, remainder taken from reference TRBV9 and TRBJ1-6, is DSGVTQTPKHLITATGQRVTLRCSPRSGDLSVYWYQQSLDQGLQFLIQYYNGEERAKGNILERFSAQQFPDLHSELNLSSLELGDSALYFCASSEGPGPPPFNSPLHFGNGTRLTVT.

J is TRBJ1-1 and V is TRBV30, with a tentative D call TRBD1 (5 bases). CDR1 GTSNPN and CDR2 SVGIG come from the germline V gene (reference sequence). This CDR3 has 13 residues. Trimming shortened V by 0 bases and J by 4 bases, and 9 bases separated the two germline ends. The CDR3 protein is CAWSVVTGTEAFF. CDR3 DNA sequence: TGTGCCTGGAGTGTGGTCACAGGCACTGAAGCTTTCTTT. The entire variable domain, with the rest obtained from reference TRBV30 and TRBJ1-1, is as follows: SQTIHQWPATLVQPVGSPLSLECTVEGTSNPNLYWYRQAAGRGLQLLFYSVGIGQISSEVPQNLSASRPQDRQFILSSKKLLLSDSGFYLCAWSVVTGTEAFFGQGTRLTVV.

The chain has TRBV28 and TRBJ2-4; D unresolved. Germline V gene lookup returns CDR1 MDHEN and CDR2 SYDVKM. This CDR3 has 15 residues. V was cut by 5 bases and J by 0 bases, with 11 bases left in between. The DNA for the CDR3 is TGTGCCAGCAGTATCGACACCCTAGCCAAAAACATTCAGTACTTC. Its translation: CASSIDTLAKNIQYF.

This clone was counted only a few times. This CDR3 is also generated by other DNA sequences in the sample. This chain joins TRBV5-5 and TRBJ1-3; D possibly corresponds to TRBD1 (5 bases). Germline V CDR1 and CDR2: SGHKS, YYEKEE (reference sequence). The CDR3 totals 14 residues. The germline V and J ends were trimmed by 0 bases and 2 bases, with 6 bases remaining between them. CDR3 loop: CASSLGGPGNTIYF. CDR3 DNA sequence: TGTGCCAGCAGCTTGGGGGGACCTGGAAACACCATATATTTT.

The chain recombines TRBV18 with TRBJ2-3, with D perhaps TRBD1 or TRBD2 (6 bases each). The CDR3 has 14 amino acids. V was pared by 2 bases and J by 7 bases, with 13 bases between. Per germline, CDR1 KGHSH and CDR2 LQKENI. CDR3 nucleotides: TGTGCCAGCTCACCAAAGGGGGAGGTGAATACGCAGTATTTT. It translates to CASSPKGEVNTQYF.

The chain combines TRBV5-1 with TRBJ2-3; the match to TRBD2 covers 8 bases. V was clipped by 4 bases and J by 1 base; unmatched bases: 8. The CDR3 length is 16 residues. CDR1 is SGHRS, CDR2 YFSETQ, per germline. This CDR3 is CASSGGAGAGTDTQYF. The CDR3 DNA reads as TGCGCCAGCAGCGGAGGAGCGGGGGCCGGCACAGATACGCAGTATTTT.

This chain links TRBV18 with TRBJ2-2; no definite D call. This CDR3 has 12 amino acids. CDR1 is KGHSH and CDR2 is LQKENI in the germline V gene. Trimming shortened V by 0 bases and J by 6 bases, and 2 bases separated the two germline ends. CDR3 DNA sequence: TGTGCCAGCTCACCACCGGCCGGGGAGCTGTTTTTT. Encoded protein: CASSPPAGELFF.

The V call is TRBV12-3 or TRBV12-4, the J call TRBJ1-4, with D hard to call. The V gene lost 2 bases and the J gene lost 8 bases, with 9 bases spanning the gap. The CDR3 spans 13 residues. The chain's CDR3 is CASSLSEREKLFF. The CDR3 nucleotides read TGTGCCAGCAGTTTATCGGAGAGAGAAAAACTGTTTTTT.

The chain joins TRBV27 to TRBJ2-1; 13 nucleotides align to TRBD2. Germline CDR1 MNHEY, CDR2 SMNVEV (reference sequence). The CDR3 has 15 amino acids. Germline trimming cut 2 bases from V and 6 bases from J; bases unmatched to any gene: 1. The CDR3 is CASSLGTSGVNEQFF. In nucleotides, the CDR3 is TGTGCCAGCAGTTTAGGGACTAGCGGGGTCAATGAGCAGTTCTTC.

This clone has a single count. This sequence joins TRBV9 and TRBJ1-6, with D hard to call. The V gene lost 0 bases and the J gene lost 7 bases, with 8 bases spanning the gap. CDR1 SGDLS and CDR2 YYNGEE come from the germline V gene. This CDR3 has 14 residues. CDR3 in DNA: TGTGCCAGCAGCGTAGAGGCAGCCAATTCACCCCTCCACTTT. It codes for CASSVEAANSPLHF.

This clone came up once. The V and J genes are TRBV28 and TRBJ1-1; perhaps TRBD1 as D (5 bases). V was shortened by 5 bases and J by 0 bases, with 19 bases between the two germline ends. The CDR3 has 17 amino acids. From germline, CDR1 is MDHEN and CDR2 SYDVKM. The CDR3: CASSLGGATGLNTEAFF. CDR3 nucleotide sequence: TGTGCCAGCAGTCTGGGAGGGGCGACCGGACTGAACACTGAAGCTTTCTTT.

This CDR3 is CASSPITGGNYGYTF. DNA for the CDR3: TGTGCCAGCAGCCCCATAACAGGGGGCAACTATGGCTACACCTTC. The chain has TRBV7-9 and TRBJ1-2; 9 bases agree with TRBD1. CDR3 length: 15 amino acids. Germline CDR1 is SEHNR and CDR2 is FQNEAQ (reference sequence). Trimming removed 5 bases from V and 2 bases from J; junction bases left unmatched: 6.

This rearrangement joins TRBV15 to TRBJ1-1; D is undetermined. V lost 0 bases to trimming and J lost 0 bases, with 11 bases between them. From germline, CDR1 is LNHNV and CDR2 YYDKDF (reference sequence). This CDR3 contains 16 residues. The CDR3, as DNA: TGTGCCACCAGCAGAGATCGGGAGAGAATGAACACTGAAGCTTTCTTT. Translation: CATSRDRERMNTEAFF.

The chain recombines TRBV28 with TRBJ1-2, with TRBD1 identical over 9 bases. Trimming took 2 bases from V and 7 from J; bases not matched to a gene: 5. The germline V gene encodes CDR1 MDHEN and CDR2 SYDVKM. The CDR3 sequence is 14 residues long. CDR3 sequence reads: CASSLPQGAGGYTF. Here the CDR3 DNA reads TGTGCCAGCAGTTTACCACAGGGGGCAGGTGGCTACACCTTC.

The rearrangement joins TRBV6-2 or TRBV6-3 to TRBJ2-7; tentative D call: TRBD2 (5 bases). Between the trimmed V and J ends, which lost 4 bases and 3 bases, there was a span of 16 bases. The CDR3 runs 15 residues. The germline CDR1 and CDR2 sequences are MNHEY and SVGEGT. Here the CDR3 reads CASSFYRDGYYEQYF. CDR3 nucleotide sequence: TGTGCCAGCAGTTTCTACCGGGATGGTTACTACGAGCAGTACTTC.

The chain combines TRBV6-1 with TRBJ2-5, with D perhaps matching TRBD1 or TRBD2 (5 bases each). V was shortened by 2 bases and J by 7 bases, with 17 bases between the two germline ends. This CDR3 contains 15 residues. Germline CDR1 is MNHNS and CDR2 is SASEGT. In nucleotides, the CDR3 is TGTGCCAGCAGTGAACCGGGGCCAAAGGCTGGGACCCAGTACTTC. Translation gives CASSEPGPKAGTQYF.

This clone was detected only once. The rearrangement joins TRBV12-3 or TRBV12-4 to TRBJ1-1; 7 bases map to TRBD1. The junction had 5 bases not matched to a gene; V was cut back by 3 bases and J by 10 bases. The CDR3 contains 12 residues. This chain's CDR3 is CASSFAPGGAFF. CDR3 nucleotide sequence: TGTGCCAGCAGTTTTGCTCCAGGGGGAGCTTTCTTT.